These 31 T cell receptor beta chains were sequenced from one sample in a study of T cell responses to AZD1222 COVID-19 vaccine. Assay: immunoSEQ multiplex PCR; the TCRdb copy retains only in-frame clones and omits some. The sample carries about 37,000 clones, about nine tenths recorded once. The input for sequencing was peripheral blood, taken 28 days after the second AZD1222 dose. These receptors were obtained from an adult who received the AZD1222 COVID-19 vaccine.

This chain joins TRBV11-2 and TRBJ2-7, with TRBD2 matching over 8 bases. Germline values: CDR1 SGHAT, CDR2 FQNNGV. The CDR3 totals 14 residues. V lost 1 base, J lost 5 bases, and 4 bases stayed unmatched. The CDR3: CASSLAGGVHEQYF. The CDR3 nucleotides are TGTGCCAGCAGCTTAGCCGGGGGGGTTCACGAGCAGTACTTC.

The V and J genes are TRBV6-1 and TRBJ1-5; unclear D gene. V shed 3 bases and J shed 15 bases, with 12 bases lying between them. The CDR3 is 11 amino acids. CDR1 is MNHNS and CDR2 is SASEGT in the germline V gene. CDR3 region: CASSDAQRRHF. CDR3 in DNA: TGTGCCAGCAGTGACGCACAGCGGCGGCATTTT.

The J gene is TRBJ2-3, the V gene TRBV24-1; tentatively, D is TRBD2 (5 bases). Trimming took 4 bases from V and 2 from J, leaving 9 bases between them. In germline, CDR1 is KGHDR, CDR2 SFDVKD. The CDR3 extends over 14 amino acids. As DNA, the CDR3 is TGTGCCACCAGTGACCCCGGGGTCACAGATACGCAGTATTTT. Protein sequence: CATSDPGVTDTQYF.

This rearrangement joins TRBV19 to TRBJ2-3; a possible D gene is TRBD2 (6 bases). V was cut by 4 bases and J by 3 bases, with 14 bases left in between. Germline V gene sequence: CDR1 LNHDA, CDR2 SQIVND (reference sequence). The CDR3 consists of 15 residues. CDR3 amino acids: CASSTIGGRTDTQYF. The DNA of the CDR3 is TGTGCCAGTAGTACGATCGGGGGAAGGACAGATACGCAGTATTTT.

V is TRBV6-5 and J is TRBJ1-1, with D uncertain. The CDR3 is 14 amino acids. Trimming took off 6 bases at V and 0 bases at J, with 11 bases between the two ends. Germline loops: CDR1 MNHEY, CDR2 SVGAGI. The CDR3 reads CASRRLALNTEAFF. The CDR3 DNA follows: TGTGCCAGCAGGCGGCTCGCACTGAACACTGAAGCTTTCTTT.

This clone has more than one count but fewer than ten. The rearrangement joins TRBV28 to TRBJ1-2; TRBD1 matches 10 bases. The germline V gene encodes CDR1 MDHEN and CDR2 SYDVKM. Trimming cost V 5 bases and J 2 bases; bases outside gene matches: 11. The CDR3 extends over 17 amino acids. Here the CDR3 reads CASSQTRDRGRNYGYTF. In DNA, the CDR3 is TGTGCCAGCAGTCAAACCCGGGACAGGGGACGGAACTATGGCTACACCTTC.

The chain is built from TRBV14 and TRBJ2-7; D not resolved. Per the germline V gene, CDR1 is SGHDN and CDR2 is FVKESK. The CDR3 contains 13 residues. V lost 1 base, J lost 3 bases, and 7 bases lay in between. CDR3 in amino acids: CASSQAGGYEQYF. The CDR3, as DNA: TGTGCCAGCAGCCAAGCTGGCGGCTACGAGCAGTACTTC.

This chain uses TRBV5-1 with TRBJ2-1; D may be TRBD1 (5 bases). V lost 4 bases and J lost 7, with 18 bases in between. Per germline, CDR1 SGHRS and CDR2 YFSETQ. CDR3 length equals 15 residues. Here the CDR3 DNA reads TGCGCCAGCAGCATGATACAGGAGTTGGGGAATGAGCAGTTCTTC. It yields the protein CASSMIQELGNEQFF.

The J gene is TRBJ2-2, the V gene TRBV5-6; D ambiguous. The V gene's germline CDR1 is SGHDT and CDR2 YYEEEE. V dropped 0 bases and J dropped 0 bases, with 9 bases sitting between them. The CDR3 runs to 16 residues. The CDR3 DNA is TGTGCCAGCAGCTTGGTTGTCAGATCGAACACCGGGGAGCTGTTTTTT. As protein: CASSLVVRSNTGELFF.

V and J are TRBV7-2 and TRBJ1-6, with D possibly matching TRBD1 (6 bases). Germline V CDR1 and CDR2: SGHTA, FQGNSA. Trimming pared 1 base from V and 5 bases from J, leaving 9 bases between. This CDR3 spans 15 amino acids. DNA for the CDR3: TGTGCCAGCAGCTTAGTTTGGACAGATAATTCACCCCTCCACTTT. Translation: CASSLVWTDNSPLHF.

The rearrangement joins TRBV5-1 to TRBJ1-5; no reliable D call. The CDR3 length is 15 residues. The V and J ends lost 0 bases and 4 bases respectively, with 11 bases between them. The germline gives CDR1 SGHRS, CDR2 YFSETQ. The CDR3 sequence is CASSLVGGQNQPQHF. The CDR3 DNA is TGCGCCAGCAGCTTGGTGGGAGGCCAAAATCAGCCCCAGCATTTT. Based on the CDR3 plus reference TRBV5-1 and TRBJ1-5, the full variable domain is KAGVTQTPRYLIKTRGQQVTLSCSPISGHRSVSWYQQTPGQGLQFLFEYFSETQRNKGNFPGRFSGRQFSNSRSEMNVSTLELGDSALYLCASSLVGGQNQPQHFGDGTRLSIL.

This clone was seen a single time. V usage is TRBV7-2 and J usage is TRBJ1-5; D unresolved. Trimming stripped 2 bases from V and 1 base from J, with 12 bases between. In germline, CDR1 is SGHTA, CDR2 FQGNSA. The CDR3 runs to 16 residues. The CDR3 DNA is TGTGCCAGCAGCTTACTCCCCCGAGGGAGCAATCAGCCCCAGCATTTT. Translation: CASSLLPRGSNQPQHF. The entire variable domain, with the rest obtained from reference TRBV7-2 and TRBJ1-5, is as follows: GAGVSQSPSNKVTEKGKDVELRCDPISGHTALYWYRQSLGQGLEFLIYFQGNSAPDKSGLPSDRFSAERTGGSVSTLTIQRTQQEDSAVYLCASSLLPRGSNQPQHFGDGTRLSIL.

In this sample, this clone turned up once. The rearrangement links TRBV5-1 to TRBJ1-2; unclear D gene. The V and J ends lost 0 bases and 4 bases respectively, with 13 bases between them. Germline V gives CDR1 SGHRS, CDR2 YFSETQ. The CDR3 consists of 15 residues. In DNA form, the CDR3 reads TGCGCCAGCAGCTTGGGTCCGGCAGATCCCTATGGCTACACCTTC. It encodes CASSLGPADPYGYTF.

The chain recombines TRBV15 with TRBJ1-6; D is perhaps TRBD1 (5 bases). Trimming took 1 base from V and 0 from J, leaving 7 bases between them. CDR1 and CDR2 from the germline V gene are LNHNV and YYDKDF (reference sequence). The CDR3 consists of 16 residues. The chain's CDR3 is CATSRGGSSYNSPLHF. Here the CDR3 DNA reads TGTGCCACCAGCAGAGGGGGGAGCTCCTATAATTCACCCCTCCACTTT.

The chain carries TRBV27 and TRBJ1-6; the D is unclear. This CDR3 has 13 residues. Deletions cut 7 bases from V and 0 bases from J, with 4 bases between. Per germline, CDR1 MNHEY and CDR2 SMNVEV (reference sequence). The CDR3 here is CASKSSYNSPLHF. DNA for the CDR3: TGTGCCAGCAAGAGCTCCTATAATTCACCCCTCCACTTT.

The chain combines TRBV7-9 with TRBJ1-6; D gene unclear. Germline V gene data show CDR1 as SEHNR and CDR2 as FQNEAQ (reference sequence). The CDR3 is made up of 14 amino acids. Trimming removed 4 bases at V and 9 bases at J, with 13 bases between. The CDR3 DNA reads as TGTGCCAGCAGCTGGAACGCCCCAGGTTCACCCCTCCACTTT. Translation: CASSWNAPGSPLHF.

This clone was observed a single time. The chain recombines TRBV5-6 with TRBJ2-2; D is uncertain. This CDR3 is built from 14 residues. The germline V gene has CDR1 SGHDT and CDR2 YYEEEE. V was clipped by 6 bases and J by 0 bases, with 9 bases between them. Here the CDR3 reads CASTYASNTGELFF. CDR3 nucleotide sequence: TGTGCCAGCACCTATGCTTCGAACACCGGGGAGCTGTTTTTT.

This chain joins TRBV5-1 and TRBJ2-3; 13 bases match TRBD2. With V trimmed by 4 bases and J by 6 bases, 5 bases remained unmatched. The CDR3 is 15 residues long. Germline CDR1 is SGHRS and CDR2 is YFSETQ. The CDR3 DNA follows: TGCGCCAGCAGCAAAGGACTAGCGGGGGCCGATACGCAGTATTTT. It is translated as CASSKGLAGADTQYF. The full variable domain, completed using reference TRBV5-1 and TRBJ2-3, is KAGVTQTPRYLIKTRGQQVTLSCSPISGHRSVSWYQQTPGQGLQFLFEYFSETQRNKGNFPGRFSGRQFSNSRSEMNVSTLELGDSALYLCASSKGLAGADTQYFGPGTRLTVL.

V usage is TRBV5-1 and J usage is TRBJ1-6; 7 bases line up with TRBD1. CDR3 length: 15 residues. J lost 5 bases, V lost 3 bases, and 5 bases had no gene match. In germline, CDR1 is SGHRS, CDR2 YFSETQ. CDR3 DNA: TGCGCCAGCAGCTCTAGGACAGGTGATAATTCACCCCTCCACTTT. It yields the protein CASSSRTGDNSPLHF. The full variable domain, rest sourced from reference TRBV5-1 and TRBJ1-6, is KAGVTQTPRYLIKTRGQQVTLSCSPISGHRSVSWYQQTPGQGLQFLFEYFSETQRNKGNFPGRFSGRQFSNSRSEMNVSTLELGDSALYLCASSSRTGDNSPLHFGNGTRLTVT.

This clone was detected only a few times. V usage is TRBV28 and J usage is TRBJ2-1; TRBD2 aligns across 15 bases. After removal of 4 bases from V and 4 bases from J, the junction contained 8 bases not matched to a gene. The CDR3 covers 18 residues. CDR1 is MDHEN and CDR2 is SYDVKM in the germline V gene. As DNA, the CDR3 is TGTGCCAGCAGTTCCCGGACTAGCGGGAGGGCCGTTTACAATGAGCAGTTCTTC. Amino acids: CASSSRTSGRAVYNEQFF.

The rearrangement uses TRBV30 and TRBJ2-3; D is tentatively TRBD1 or TRBD2 (5 bases each). CDR1 is GTSNPN, CDR2 SVGIG, per germline (reference sequence). V dropped 5 bases and J dropped 2 bases, with 8 bases sitting between them. This CDR3 is built from 12 residues. CDR3 DNA sequence: TGTGCCTGGGAGGGGCACACAGATACGCAGTATTTT. Translating it yields CAWEGHTDTQYF.

This rearrangement joins TRBV7-2 to TRBJ1-1, with no clear D. Germline V lookup: CDR1 SGHTA, CDR2 FQGNSA. The CDR3 runs 14 residues. V was shortened by 6 bases and J by 1 base, with 12 bases between the two germline ends. The CDR3 here is CASSLAGRNTEAFF. For the CDR3, the DNA is TGTGCCAGCAGTCTGGCGGGTCGGAACACTGAAGCTTTCTTT. The whole variable domain, remainder taken from reference TRBV7-2 and TRBJ1-1, is GAGVSQSPSNKVTEKGKDVELRCDPISGHTALYWYRQSLGQGLEFLIYFQGNSAPDKSGLPSDRFSAERTGGSVSTLTIQRTQQEDSAVYLCASSLAGRNTEAFFGQGTRLTVV.

The V call is TRBV11-2, the J call TRBJ1-4; no reliable D call. This CDR3 is 14 amino acids long. The V end lost 2 bases, the J end lost 5 bases, and 9 bases lay between the germline ends. Germline CDR1 SGHAT, CDR2 FQNNGV. For the CDR3, the DNA is TGTGCCAGCAGCTTATCGGTGGGGAATGAAAAACTGTTTTTT. This sequence encodes CASSLSVGNEKLFF.

CDR3 DNA sequence: TGTGCCAGCACCCCTTTGGGGGGCGCGTACACTGAAGCTTTCTTT. Residues: CASTPLGGAYTEAFF. The rearrangement uses TRBV6-1 and TRBJ1-1; TRBD1 might be the D (6 bases). The CDR3 loop spans 15 amino acids. Germline CDR1 and CDR2: MNHNS and SASEGT. V lost 7 bases and J lost 3, with 18 bases in between.

V is TRBV28 and J is TRBJ2-7; TRBD1 matches at 8 bases. Looked up from germline, CDR1 is MDHEN and CDR2 is SYDVKM. V dropped 3 bases and J dropped 9; count of bases not matched to a gene: 7. This CDR3 has 13 residues. CDR3 nucleotide sequence: TGTGCCAGCAGTTTGGGACAGGTGTTTAGGCAGTACTTC. It codes for CASSLGQVFRQYF.

V and J are TRBV10-2 and TRBJ1-2; D is possibly TRBD1 (5 bases). The CDR3 sequence is 11 residues long. Deletions cut 8 bases from V and 8 bases from J, with 12 bases between. Germline CDR1 and CDR2: WSHSY and SAAADI. The CDR3 sequence is CASGSGPGYTF. The DNA of the CDR3 is TGCGCCAGCGGATCAGGGCCGGGCTACACCTTC.

This chain links TRBV19 with TRBJ1-4; 9 bases are a match to TRBD1. V lost 5 bases, J lost 1 base, and 2 bases stayed unmatched. The length of the CDR3 is 15 residues. Germline lookup yields CDR1 LNHDA and CDR2 SQIVND (reference sequence). The CDR3 here is CASSPTGGTNEKLFF. For the CDR3, the DNA is TGTGCCAGTAGTCCGACAGGGGGAACTAATGAAAAACTGTTTTTT.

The chain uses TRBV19 and TRBJ1-1; D might be TRBD1 (5 bases). Trimming removed 6 bases at V and 0 bases at J, with 20 bases between. Germline assignment: CDR1 LNHDA and CDR2 SQIVND (reference sequence). There are 17 residues in the CDR3. The CDR3 DNA is TGTGCCAGTAGCCCCGCTAGGGGCAGGGCTATGAACACTGAAGCTTTCTTT. This encodes CASSPARGRAMNTEAFF.

The rearrangement joins TRBV7-2 to TRBJ1-1; D may be TRBD1 (6 bases). Trimming removed 2 bases from V and 0 bases from J, with 10 bases in between. Germline V gene lookup returns CDR1 SGHTA and CDR2 FQGNSA. This CDR3 region has 15 residues. CDR3 protein: CASSLWTAMNTEAFF. CDR3 DNA sequence: TGTGCCAGCAGCTTATGGACAGCCATGAACACTGAAGCTTTCTTT.

This clone occurred once. The chain couples TRBV30 to TRBJ1-5; 12 bases agree with TRBD1. Germline-derived CDR1 and CDR2 are GTSNPN and SVGIG (reference sequence). With V trimmed by 3 bases and J by 7 bases, 4 bases remained unmatched. The CDR3 sequence is 14 residues long. DNA for the CDR3: TGTGCCTGGAGGGGACAGGGGGCGCGACAGCCCCAGCATTTT. Translated: CAWRGQGARQPQHF.

The table lists this clone with a count of one. The chain recombines TRBV2 with TRBJ1-6, with a possible D match to TRBD1 (6 bases). The ends were cut back, 5 bases at V and 3 bases at J, with 11 bases in the middle. The CDR3 covers 15 residues. Per the germline V gene, CDR1 is SNHLY and CDR2 is FYNNEI. CDR3 residues: CASSRQQGYNSPLHF. The DNA of the CDR3 is TGTGCCAGCAGTCGACAACAGGGCTATAATTCACCCCTCCACTTT.